The following is a T cell receptor beta chain sequence with its context. There is no known antigen for this receptor. No much larger clone is present one base from it, and per-base qualities are unavailable. Reading from cysteine to phenylalanine, the CDR3 counts 18 amino acids. Only the CDR3 DNA is retained, 54 bases long and in frame from the first base. V was cut back by 7 bases and J by 0 bases, leaving a gap of 23 bases between them. CDR1 and CDR2 were assigned from the germline V gene (reference sequence) as MNHEY and SMNVEV. The data stem from a study of blood T cell repertoires in COVID-19 (dated by TCRdb to 2019 to 2021). For the wider study: Samples from collaborators originated in the United States, Italy and Spain and spanned both the acute and convalescent phases of COVID-19. The material from the prospective study consisted of cDNA or gDNA derived from T cells, B-cell-depleted T cells, or PBMCs. Where available, HLA class I and class II types were taken from metadata supplied by the sample provider and were not determined by assay-based typing. Subjects who had been exposed to COVID-19, were actively infected with it, or had recovered from it provided the deeply sampled blood TCRbeta repertoires that made up the dataset. The sample metadata nearly always contained a de-identified subject ID, COVID-19 status, age in years and sex. The samples were drawn from two sources: the first 160 participants of the ongoing ImmuneRACE study, and 1,200 or so subjects contributed by 6 global collaborators. The repertoires were made available in a free public database intended to serve as a resource for research on the immune response to SARS-CoV-2. The research as a whole found: The amount of clinical and demographic metadata varied by source and participant and was provided uncurated.

TCRbeta CDR3 regions were amplified from genomic DNA using the immunoSEQ Assay, a bias-controlled multiplex PCR. The study's processing was this. Within the assay, amplification of reference gene primers was used to estimate how many nucleated cells each sample contained. Sequence reads were collapsed and filtered to measure the absolute abundance of every unique TCRbeta CDR3 rearrangement. Productive Simpson clonality was computed per sample as the square root of Simpson's diversity index over productive rearrangements. This immuneACCESS table, as held by TCRdb, lists in-frame sequences with V and J called but not all clones. Of the missing ones, under half trace to an unresolved V gene in checked studies; the others have no known cause. For V, J and clone size, that table is used; D and trimming come from the DNA. This sample has hundreds of thousands of clones in its table, and around 87% of those were observed once. Of the sample, 3.5% to 4.5% is held by the ten largest clones.

Collaborating institutions collected whole blood in K2EDTA tubes following their own protocols. For TCRbeta analysis, collaborator samples were shipped as frozen whole blood, as isolated PBMCs, or as DNA extracted from either sample type. What was sequenced was peripheral blood. Rearrangement joined TRBV27 to TRBJ2-3; a tentative D match to TRBD2 spans 5 bases. This clonotype was obtained from a woman in her forties or fifties with active or convalescent COVID-19. The base sequence is TGTGCCAGCAACAAAGGACTTTTCCGACCACTTAGCACAGATACGCAGTATTTT. This encodes CASNKGLFRPLSTDTQYF.